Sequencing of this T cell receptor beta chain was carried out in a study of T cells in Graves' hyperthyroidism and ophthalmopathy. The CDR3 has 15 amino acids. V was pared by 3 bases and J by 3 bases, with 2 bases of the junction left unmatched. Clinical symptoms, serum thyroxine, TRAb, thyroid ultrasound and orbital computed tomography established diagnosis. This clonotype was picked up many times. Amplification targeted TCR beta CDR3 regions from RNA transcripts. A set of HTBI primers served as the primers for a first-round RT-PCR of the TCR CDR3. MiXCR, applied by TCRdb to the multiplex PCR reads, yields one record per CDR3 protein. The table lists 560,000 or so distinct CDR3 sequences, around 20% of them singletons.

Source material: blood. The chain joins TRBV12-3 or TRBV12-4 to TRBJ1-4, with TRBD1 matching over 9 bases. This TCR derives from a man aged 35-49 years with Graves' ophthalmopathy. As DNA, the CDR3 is TGTGCCAGCAGTTTTGGGACAGGGTCTAATGAAAAACTGTTTTTT. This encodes CASSFGTGSNEKLFF.